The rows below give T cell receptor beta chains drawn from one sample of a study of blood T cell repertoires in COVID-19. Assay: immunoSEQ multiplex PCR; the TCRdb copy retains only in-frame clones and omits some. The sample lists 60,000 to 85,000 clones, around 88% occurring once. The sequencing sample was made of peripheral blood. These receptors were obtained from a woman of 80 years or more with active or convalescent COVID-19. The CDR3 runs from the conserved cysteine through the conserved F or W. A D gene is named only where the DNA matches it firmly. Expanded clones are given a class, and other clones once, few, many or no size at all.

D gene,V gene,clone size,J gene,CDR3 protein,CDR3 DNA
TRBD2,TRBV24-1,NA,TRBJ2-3,CATSDPAGKTDTQYF,TGTGCCACCAGTGATCCAGCGGGGAAGACAGATACGCAGTATTTT
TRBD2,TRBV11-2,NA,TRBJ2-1,CASSLAGGRAYNEQFF,TGTGCCAGCAGCTTAGCTGGCGGGAGGGCGTACAATGAGCAGTTCTTC
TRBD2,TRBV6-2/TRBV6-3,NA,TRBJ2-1,CASSSLAGNEQFF,TGTGCCAGCAGTTCACTAGCGGGCAATGAGCAGTTCTTC
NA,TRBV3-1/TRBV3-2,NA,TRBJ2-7,CASSQGGGTTGEQYF,TGTGCCAGCAGCCAAGGTGGAGGTACTACGGGCGAGCAGTACTTC
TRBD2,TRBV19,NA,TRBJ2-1,CASQPRGLAGGLGYNEQFF,TGTGCCAGTCAGCCGCGGGGACTAGCGGGAGGACTGGGTTACAATGAGCAGTTCTTC
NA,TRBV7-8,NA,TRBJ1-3,CASSLDGYSGNTIYF,TGTGCCAGCAGCTTAGACGGTTACTCTGGAAACACCATATATTTT
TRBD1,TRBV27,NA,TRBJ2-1,CASSRNGQDNEQFF,TGTGCCAGCAGTCGAAATGGACAGGACAATGAGCAGTTCTTC
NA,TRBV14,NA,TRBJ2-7,CASSQGRSPSYEQYF,TGTGCCAGCAGCCAAGGAAGGAGCCCGTCCTACGAGCAGTACTTC
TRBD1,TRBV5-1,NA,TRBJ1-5,CASSKGTGGPSDQPQHF,TGCGCCAGCAGCAAGGGGACAGGGGGTCCCTCAGACCAGCCCCAGCATTTT
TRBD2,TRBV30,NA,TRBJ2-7,CAWNLLAGGYEQYF,TGTGCCTGGAATTTGCTAGCGGGAGGGTACGAGCAGTACTTC
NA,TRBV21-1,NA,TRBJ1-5,CASTSPSGRVNQPQHF,TGTGCCAGCACATCCCCGTCTGGCAGGGTTAATCAGCCCCAGCATTTT
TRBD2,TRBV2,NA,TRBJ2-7,CASKRLAGVDASYEQYF,TGTGCCAGCAAGAGACTAGCGGGGGTCGACGCCTCCTACGAGCAGTACTTC
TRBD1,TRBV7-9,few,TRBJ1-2,CASSHRDRVYDGYTF,TGTGCCAGCAGCCACCGGGACAGGGTGTACGATGGCTACACCTTC
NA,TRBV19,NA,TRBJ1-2,CASHLGGGYGYTF,TGTGCCAGTCATCTGGGGGGGGGCTATGGCTACACCTTC
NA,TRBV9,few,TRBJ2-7,CASSKGVDYEQYF,TGTGCCAGCAGCAAGGGAGTAGACTACGAGCAGTACTTC
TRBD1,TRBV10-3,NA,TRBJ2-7,CAISESRRDRVSEQYF,TGTGCCATCAGTGAGTCGAGAAGGGACAGGGTTTCCGAGCAGTACTTC